This entry lists 27 T cell receptor beta chains sequenced from one sample in a study of T-cell memory formation after mild COVID-19. MiXCR, applied by TCRdb to the 5' RACE reads, yields one record per CDR3 protein. The sample holds 300,000 to 400,000 distinct CDR3 sequences, over 20% seen once. Sequencing was carried out using PBMCs or a T cell subset sorted from them (not recorded which). The receptor source for this set is an adult woman who had mild COVID-19 (a few samples of this study predate the infection). Cell type and time point are not known.

There are many counts of this clonotype. The CDR3: CASSTGDNQPQHF. In nucleotides, the CDR3 is TGTGCCAGCAGTACCGGAGACAATCAGCCCCAGCATTTT. The rearrangement joins TRBV12-3 or TRBV12-4 to TRBJ1-5, with D uncertain. The CDR3 consists of 13 residues. V gave up 5 bases and J gave up 3 bases, with 8 bases separating them.

This clonotype was seen a few times. CDR3 amino acids: CSAFRTGPDYGYTF. The CDR3 region has the DNA TGCAGTGCTTTCCGGACAGGCCCTGACTATGGCTACACCTTC. This chain connects TRBV20-1 to TRBJ1-2; 7 bases agree with TRBD1. Per the germline V gene, CDR1 is DFQATT and CDR2 is SNEGSKA (reference sequence). This CDR3 is 14 amino acids long. Germline trimming cut 5 bases from V and 3 bases from J; bases unmatched to any gene: 9.

This clonotype was observed a few times. The V and J genes are TRBV4-2 and TRBJ2-7, with D possibly TRBD2 on 6 matching bases. Trimming removed 0 bases from V and 0 bases from J, with 9 bases in between. The CDR3 has 15 residues. Germline V gene lookup returns CDR1 LGHNA and CDR2 YNFKEQ. This CDR3 reads CASSQDQGLSYEQYF. The DNA of the CDR3 is TGTGCCAGCAGCCAAGATCAGGGACTCTCCTACGAGCAGTACTTC.

This clonotype has only a few counts. The V gene is TRBV5-1, the J gene TRBJ1-1; 7 bases map to TRBD1. From germline, CDR1 is SGHRS and CDR2 YFSETQ. The CDR3 is 13 residues long. The ends lost 2 bases at V and 6 bases at J; junction bases unmatched: 4. DNA for the CDR3: TGCGCCAGCAGCTTAAGTGGGACAGCTGAAGCTTTCTTT. This codes for CASSLSGTAEAFF.

The rearrangement uses TRBV27 and TRBJ2-7, with D possibly matching TRBD1 (6 bases). V was pared by 7 bases and J by 3 bases, with 13 bases between. This CDR3 has 13 residues. CDR1 is MNHEY and CDR2 is SMNVEV in the germline V gene (reference sequence). The CDR3 is CASMGLGGYEQYF. The CDR3 DNA follows: TGTGCCAGCATGGGTTTAGGGGGCTACGAGCAGTACTTC.

The chain carries TRBV5-1 and TRBJ2-2; possibly TRBD2 for D (6 bases). V lost 2 bases, J lost 6 bases, and 11 bases lay in between. This CDR3 has 14 amino acids. Germline values: CDR1 SGHRS, CDR2 YFSETQ. CDR3 residues: CASSFESGAGELFF. The CDR3 nucleotides read TGCGCCAGCAGCTTCGAGTCGGGGGCCGGGGAGCTGTTTTTT.

This clonotype occurred a few times. The rearrangement uses TRBV30 and TRBJ2-2; 9 positions match TRBD1. The germline V gene has CDR1 GTSNPN and CDR2 SVGIG (reference sequence). This CDR3 is built from 15 residues. Trimming at V came to 3 bases and at J to 5 bases, leaving 7 bases not matched to a gene. CDR3 nucleotide sequence: TGTGCCTGGAGGGTCCGGGACAGGGTTACCGGGGAGCTGTTTTTT. Amino acids: CAWRVRDRVTGELFF.

There are a few counts of this clonotype. V gene TRBV2 combines with J gene TRBJ2-3; maybe TRBD2 (5 bases). V lost 3 bases and J 2 bases, leaving 15 bases between the germline ends. The CDR3 has 16 amino acids. Germline V lookup: CDR1 SNHLY, CDR2 FYNNEI. The CDR3 region is CASSDLVSSFTDTQYF. In DNA form, the CDR3 reads TGTGCCAGCAGTGACTTAGTGTCTAGCTTCACAGATACGCAGTATTTT.

The J gene is TRBJ2-3, the V gene TRBV30; D not certain. The CDR3 is 14 residues long. With 0 bases removed from V and 0 bases from J, the gap between germline ends came to 7 bases. CDR1 and CDR2 (germline): GTSNPN, SVGIG (reference sequence). The CDR3 reads CAWSVLGSTDTQYF. In nucleotides, the CDR3 is TGTGCCTGGAGTGTACTCGGGAGCACAGATACGCAGTATTTT.

This chain uses TRBV12-3 or TRBV12-4 with TRBJ2-2, with no clear D. The CDR3 has 16 residues. V shed 3 bases and J shed 1 base, with 12 bases lying between them. The CDR3 region has the DNA TGTGCCAGCAGTTTTCTTCGGGTTATGAACACCGGGGAGCTGTTTTTT. It is translated as CASSFLRVMNTGELFF.

This clonotype was counted between two and nine times. CDR3 bases: TGCAGCGCTACCAGCGGGAGTTACGAGCAGTACTTC. Translating gives CSATSGSYEQYF. V is TRBV29-1 and J is TRBJ2-7; the match to TRBD2 covers 8 bases. J lost 4 bases, V lost 7 bases, and 6 bases had no gene match. The CDR3 sequence is 12 residues long. Germline V gives CDR1 SQVTM, CDR2 ANQGSEA.

In this sample, this clonotype turned up a few times. The gene calls are TRBV14 and TRBJ1-2; D might be TRBD1 (6 bases). The CDR3 contains 17 residues. Trimming removed 4 bases from V and 0 bases from J, with 18 bases in between. The V gene's germline CDR1 is SGHDN and CDR2 FVKESK. The CDR3 here is CASSRLGGRGANYGYTF. The DNA for the CDR3 is TGTGCCAGCAGCCGTCTGGGGGGGCGAGGAGCTAACTATGGCTACACCTTC. The full variable domain, with the rest looked up from reference TRBV14 and TRBJ1-2, is EAGVTQFPSHSVIEKGQTVTLRCDPISGHDNLYWYRRVMGKEIKFLLHFVKESKQDESGMPNNRFLAERTGGTYSTLKVQPAELEDSGVYFCASSRLGGRGANYGYTFGSGTRLTVV.

This clonotype was detected a few times. This sequence joins TRBV2 and TRBJ2-1, with a weak D call TRBD2 (6 bases). V lost 1 base and J 4 bases, leaving 14 bases between the germline ends. This CDR3 has 16 residues. The V gene's germline CDR1 is SNHLY and CDR2 FYNNEI. The CDR3 loop is CASSEGRGQVYNEQFF. For the CDR3, the DNA is TGTGCCAGCAGTGAAGGGAGGGGCCAGGTATACAATGAGCAGTTCTTC.

The chain is built from TRBV6-5 and TRBJ2-1, with TRBD1 matching 9 bases. The trim removed 5 bases at V and 7 bases at J, leaving 15 bases unmatched. Germline CDR1 reads MNHEY; CDR2 reads SVGAGI. CDR3 length equals 17 residues. The CDR3, as DNA: TGTGCCAGCAGTACTCCTAGCGACAGGGGGATGGGGAATGAGCAGTTCTTC. It specifies CASSTPSDRGMGNEQFF.

This clonotype was picked up a small number of times. This chain connects TRBV11-1 to TRBJ2-3; no clear D. This CDR3 is built from 15 residues. CDR1 and CDR2 from the germline V gene are SGHAT and FQDESV (reference sequence). V gave up 4 bases and J gave up 1 base, with 12 bases separating them. The CDR3 DNA reads as TGTGCCAGCAGCTACCGAAAAACTGGCACAGATACGCAGTATTTT. Encoded protein: CASSYRKTGTDTQYF.

The chain's CDR3 is CASSEGTPTYNEQFF. Written as DNA, the CDR3 is TGTGCCAGCTCTGAAGGGACTCCGACCTACAATGAGCAGTTCTTC. The chain links TRBV6-5 to TRBJ2-1; a possible D gene is TRBD2 (6 bases). The ends were cut back, 8 bases at V and 2 bases at J, with 16 bases in the middle. The germline V gene has CDR1 MNHEY and CDR2 SVGAGI. The CDR3 sequence is 15 residues long.

The chain joins TRBV7-8 to TRBJ2-7; 12 bases are a match to TRBD1. CDR3 length: 16 residues. Germline CDR1 SGHVS, CDR2 FQNEAQ. V gave up 5 bases and J gave up 5 bases; unmatched junction bases: 10. CDR3 residues: CASSTTTGTGGHEQYF. CDR3 nucleotides: TGTGCCAGCAGCACAACGACCGGGACAGGGGGCCACGAGCAGTACTTC.

This clonotype occurred a few times. The chain recombines TRBV7-2 with TRBJ2-1, with D perhaps TRBD1 or TRBD2 (6 bases each). This CDR3 region has 16 residues. Trimming shortened V by 4 bases and J by 8 bases, and 21 bases separated the two germline ends. CDR1 is SGHTA and CDR2 is FQGNSA in the germline V gene. The CDR3 DNA follows: TGTGCCAGCAGCTCTAGGGGGGCAGGGCCCAAAGATGAGCAGTTCTTC. It codes for CASSSRGAGPKDEQFF.

This clonotype was counted a few times. This chain links TRBV6-1 with TRBJ1-2, with 7 bases aligning to TRBD1. The J segment lost 2 bases and the V segment lost 9 bases, leaving 3 bases of the junction unmatched. Germline V gene sequence: CDR1 MNHNS, CDR2 SASEGT. CDR3 length: 12 amino acids. In nucleotides, the CDR3 is TGTGCCAGTACGACAGGGAACTATGGCTACACCTTC. It encodes CASTTGNYGYTF.

This clonotype has just a few counts. J is TRBJ2-3 and V is TRBV7-3; the match to TRBD2 covers 7 bases. The CDR3 extends over 14 amino acids. V dropped 3 bases and J dropped 5; count of bases not matched to a gene: 5. CDR1 and CDR2 from the germline V gene are SGHTA and FQGTGA. The CDR3 spells CASSFTGGIDTQYF. The CDR3 region has the DNA TGTGCCAGCAGCTTTACCGGGGGGATAGATACGCAGTATTTT.

The V and J genes are TRBV5-1 and TRBJ2-5, with TRBD2 matching 8 bases. CDR1 SGHRS and CDR2 YFSETQ come from the germline V gene. The CDR3 extends over 14 amino acids. With 4 bases clipped from V and 1 base from J, the junction kept 3 bases outside the gene matches. CDR3: CASSGGGPQETQYF. The CDR3 DNA follows: TGCGCCAGCAGCGGCGGGGGGCCCCAAGAGACCCAGTACTTC.

In nucleotides, the CDR3 is TGTGCCAGTAGTTTCGGGACAGGGCCAACCACACGCTACACCTTC. It codes for CASSFGTGPTTRYTF. The chain has TRBV19 and TRBJ1-2; TRBD1 aligns across 9 bases. The germline V gene has CDR1 LNHDA and CDR2 SQIVND (reference sequence). With 5 bases clipped from V and 9 bases from J, the junction kept 13 bases outside the gene matches. The CDR3 totals 15 residues.

The chain uses TRBV9 and TRBJ1-1; tentatively, D is TRBD1 (6 bases). The germline V gene encodes CDR1 SGDLS and CDR2 YYNGEE. The CDR3 covers 15 residues. The ends were cut back, 5 bases at V and 6 bases at J, with 20 bases in the middle. CDR3 sequence (DNA): TGTGCCAGCAGTCGTGATTCGGGGGGCCACTCTGAAGCTTTCTTT. This gives the protein CASSRDSGGHSEAFF. The entire variable domain, with the rest obtained from reference TRBV9 and TRBJ1-1, is as follows: DSGVTQTPKHLITATGQRVTLRCSPRSGDLSVYWYQQSLDQGLQFLIQYYNGEERAKGNILERFSAQQFPDLHSELNLSSLELGDSALYFCASSRDSGGHSEAFFGQGTRLTVV.

V gene TRBV3-1 combines with J gene TRBJ1-4; 7 bases align to TRBD1. There are 15 residues in the CDR3. CDR1 and CDR2 from the germline V gene are LGHDT and YNNKEL (reference sequence). V lost 1 base, J lost 3 bases, and 2 bases stayed unmatched. As DNA, the CDR3 is TGTGCCAGCAGCCAAGGAGGGACAGCTAATGAAAAACTGTTTTTT. It specifies CASSQGGTANEKLFF.

J is TRBJ2-5 and V is TRBV7-6, with unresolved D. The V end lost 4 bases, the J end lost 5 bases, and 17 bases lay between the germline ends. The CDR3 has 15 residues. Germline V gene sequence: CDR1 SGHVS, CDR2 FNYEAQ. In nucleotides, the CDR3 is TGTGCCAGCAGCTCCCTACCGGGCCGGAGCGAGACCCAGTACTTC. This encodes CASSSLPGRSETQYF. Full variable domain (missing parts from reference TRBV7-6 and TRBJ2-5): GAGVSQSPRYKVTKRGQDVALRCDPISGHVSLYWYRQALGQGPEFLTYFNYEAQQDKSGLPNDRFSAERPEGSISTLTIQRTEQRDSAMYRCASSSLPGRSETQYFGPGTRLLVL.

The CDR3 region has the DNA TGTGCCAGCAGTCCAGGGTTGGGTAGGGAGCAGTACTTC. This translates into CASSPGLGREQYF. The chain joins TRBV12-3 or TRBV12-4 to TRBJ2-7; the D gene is possibly TRBD1 (5 bases). The ends were cut back, 5 bases at V and 7 bases at J, with 15 bases in the middle. The length of the CDR3 is 13 residues.

As concerns this clonotype: This clone may be a read error of a much larger clone one base away. V gene TRBV2 combines with J gene TRBJ2-1; D is undetermined. The CDR3 is made up of 11 amino acids. Trimming stripped 5 bases from V and 5 bases from J, with 4 bases between. Germline CDR1 and CDR2: SNHLY and FYNNEI. CDR3 sequence (DNA): TGTGCCAGCAGTACTCACAATGAGCAGTTCTTC. The encoded protein is CASSTHNEQFF. Full variable domain (outside the CDR3, taken from reference TRBV2 and TRBJ2-1): EPEVTQTPSHQVTQMGQEVILRCVPISNHLYFYWYRQILGQKVEFLVSFYNNEISEKSEIFDDQFSVERPDGSNFTLKIRSTKLEDSAMYFCASSTHNEQFFGPGTRLTVL.